A single sample gave rise to the 11 T cell receptor beta chains below, sequenced in a study of blood T cell repertoires in COVID-19. TCRdb's table, derived via immunoSEQ multiplex PCR, lists solely in-frame clones and lacks some. Of around 200,000 clones in the sample, less than 90% were seen once. Sequenced: PBMCs or T cells enriched from blood (not recorded which). These receptors were obtained from a woman between 25 and 40 years old who had been exposed to COVID-19.

The chain combines TRBV10-1 with TRBJ2-4; 8 bases are a match to TRBD2. This CDR3 is built from 13 residues. Germline V CDR1 and CDR2: WNHNN, SYGVQD (reference sequence). V was clipped by 0 bases and J by 10 bases; unmatched bases: 2. The chain's CDR3 is CASSESGTSIQYF. Here the CDR3 DNA reads TGCGCCAGCAGTGAGTCGGGGACTAGTATTCAGTACTTC.

The chain recombines TRBV7-2 with TRBJ1-2, with 7 bases lining up with TRBD1. The V and J ends lost 4 bases and 4 bases, in that order; junction bases with no gene match: 3. This CDR3 comprises 13 residues. The germline CDR1 and CDR2 sequences are SGHTA and FQGNSA. This CDR3 is CASSWGQIYGYTF. The CDR3 DNA sequence: TGTGCCAGCAGCTGGGGACAGATCTATGGCTACACCTTC.

The chain is built from TRBV15 and TRBJ1-3, with D perhaps TRBD1 (6 bases). Germline assignment: CDR1 LNHNV and CDR2 YYDKDF (reference sequence). V was pared by 0 bases and J by 0 bases, with 9 bases between. The CDR3 sequence is 16 residues long. The CDR3 DNA reads TGTGCCACCAGCAGAGAAGGGGGTGTCTCTGGAAACACCATATATTTT. This codes for CATSREGGVSGNTIYF.

The chain has TRBV12-3 or TRBV12-4 and TRBJ2-5; possible D gene TRBD1, 5 bases. V gave up 2 bases and J gave up 14 bases, with 12 bases separating them. The CDR3 covers 11 residues. CDR3 sequence: CASSLRGAEYF. As DNA, the CDR3 is TGTGCCAGCAGTTTAAGGGGTGCCGAATACTTC.

The chain employs TRBV3-1 (or the pseudogene TRBV3-2) and TRBJ2-7; D not resolved. With 1 base removed from V and 3 bases from J, the gap between germline ends came to 7 bases. The CDR3 contains 13 residues. Germline V CDR1 and CDR2: LGHDT, YNNKEL (reference sequence). The CDR3 coding sequence is TGTGCCAGCAGCCAAGTTGGCCACTACGAGCAGTACTTC. Translation: CASSQVGHYEQYF.

CDR3 residues: CASSWGQGRQPQHF. The CDR3 coding sequence is TGTGCCAGCAGTTGGGGACAGGGACGACAGCCCCAGCATTTT. The rearrangement uses TRBV28 and TRBJ1-5; 9 bases map to TRBD1. The CDR3 has 14 amino acids. V shed 4 bases and J 7 bases; nucleotides not matched to a gene: 5. Germline CDR1 is MDHEN and CDR2 is SYDVKM.

CDR3 in DNA: TGTGCCAGCAGTGAAAGCCGGGATGAGCAGTTCTTC. Translating it yields CASSESRDEQFF. The rearrangement links TRBV6-1 to TRBJ2-1; D unresolved. Trimming cost V 2 bases and J 8 bases, with 7 bases left between them. CDR1 is MNHNS and CDR2 is SASEGT in the germline V gene. The CDR3 has 12 residues.

This chain's CDR3 is CASHPSAFSGANVLTF. The CDR3 DNA sequence: TGCGCCAGCCACCCTAGCGCCTTTTCTGGGGCCAACGTCCTGACTTTC. V gene TRBV5-1 combines with J gene TRBJ2-6, with TRBD2 as a possible D gene (6 bases). Germline lookup yields CDR1 SGHRS and CDR2 YFSETQ. The CDR3 consists of 16 residues. V lost 7 bases and J 1 base, leaving 15 bases between the germline ends.

This clone was found a few times. This chain joins TRBV30 and TRBJ1-1, with a weak D call TRBD1 (5 bases). CDR1 is GTSNPN and CDR2 is SVGIG in the germline V gene (reference sequence). V lost 1 base, J lost 3 bases, and 6 bases lay in between. This CDR3 is built from 12 residues. The CDR3 nucleotides are TGTGCCTGGAGTGAGGGGTACACTGAAGCTTTCTTT. The encoded protein is CAWSEGYTEAFF.

CDR3 residues: CASSMGLNTEAFF. The CDR3 region has the DNA TGTGCCAGTAGTATGGGCCTGAACACTGAAGCTTTCTTT. The rearrangement uses TRBV19 and TRBJ1-1; D unresolved. The V and J ends lost 3 bases and 0 bases respectively, with 5 bases between them. Germline-derived CDR1 and CDR2 are LNHDA and SQIVND (reference sequence). CDR3 size: 13 residues.

This sequence joins TRBV15 and TRBJ1-1; 7 bases map to TRBD1. V was pared by 0 bases and J by 1 base, with 11 bases of the junction left unmatched. Germline V lookup: CDR1 LNHNV, CDR2 YYDKDF (reference sequence). This CDR3 contains 18 residues. The CDR3 sequence is CATSRDLGWTGWNTEAFF. The CDR3 nucleotides read TGTGCCACCAGCAGAGATTTAGGTTGGACAGGCTGGAACACTGAAGCTTTCTTT.